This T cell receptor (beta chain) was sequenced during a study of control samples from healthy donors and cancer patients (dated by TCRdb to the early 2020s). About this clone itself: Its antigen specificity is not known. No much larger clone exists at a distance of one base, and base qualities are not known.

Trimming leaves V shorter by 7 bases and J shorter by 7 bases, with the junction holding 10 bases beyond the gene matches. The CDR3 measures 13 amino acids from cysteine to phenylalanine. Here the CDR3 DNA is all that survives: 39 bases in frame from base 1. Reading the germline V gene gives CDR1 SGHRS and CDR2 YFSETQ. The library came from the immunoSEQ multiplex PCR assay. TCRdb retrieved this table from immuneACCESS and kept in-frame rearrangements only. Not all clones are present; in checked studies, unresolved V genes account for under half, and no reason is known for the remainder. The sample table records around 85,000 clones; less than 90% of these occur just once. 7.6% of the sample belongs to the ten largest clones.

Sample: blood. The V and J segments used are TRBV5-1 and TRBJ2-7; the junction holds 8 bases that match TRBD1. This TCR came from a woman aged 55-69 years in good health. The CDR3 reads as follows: CASSGQVAGEQYF. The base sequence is TGCGCCAGCTCGGGACAGGTGGCGGGGGAGCAGTACTTC. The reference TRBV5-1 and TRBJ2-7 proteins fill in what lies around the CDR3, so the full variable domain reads KAGVTQTPRYLIKTRGQQVTLSCSPISGHRSVSWYQQTPGQGLQFLFEYFSETQRNKGNFPGRFSGRQFSNSRSEMNVSTLELGDSALYLCASSGQVAGEQYFGPGTRLTVT.